The following is a T cell receptor beta chain sequence with its context. Its matching antigen is unknown. RNA transcripts were the template for amplifying TCR beta CDR3 regions. HTBI primers were the set used in a first-round RT-PCR of the TCR CDR3. TCRdb reanalysed the multiplex PCR reads using MiXCR and keeps one entry per CDR3 protein. Counted here are about 360,000 distinct CDR3 sequences, about 12% occurring once; the ten biggest clones make up less than 10%. The entry originates in a study of T cells in Graves' hyperthyroidism and ophthalmopathy. Findings of the study overall: Ophthalmopathy, which appeared later, was predicted by the model a median 6.5 months before onset. A model of 13 V-J pairs discriminated ophthalmopathy from stable hyperthyroidism. Among thyroid clonotypes expanded above 0.001, most also appeared in blood.

Uncontrolled infection, other autoimmune disease, pregnancy or lactation barred patients from enrollment. Source material: blood. The sequence derives from a woman aged 18-29 years with Graves' hyperthyroidism.

CDR3 sequence reads: CATSRGESTDTQYF. The CDR3 nucleotides read TGTGCCACCAGCAGGGGGGAAAGCACAGATACGCAGTATTTT. The chain combines TRBV15 with TRBJ2-3; D may correspond to TRBD1 or TRBD2 (5 bases each). Germline V gives CDR1 LNHNV, CDR2 YYDKDF (reference sequence). Trimming took 3 bases from V and 0 from J, leaving 7 bases between them. CDR3 length: 14 amino acids.